Listed below are T cell receptor beta chains from one sample, sequenced in a study of blood T cell repertoires in COVID-19. Assay: immunoSEQ multiplex PCR; the TCRdb copy retains only in-frame clones and omits some. The table records about 250,000 clones, 70% to 90% of them present only once. Input material: peripheral blood. These receptor sequences come from a man between 18 and 29 years old with active or convalescent COVID-19. Both conserved end residues are part of each CDR3. A D gene is named only where the DNA matches it firmly. Not all rows give a size; the values are once, few, many and, for expanded clones, a class.

V	J	D	size	CDR3	DNA
TRBV10-2	TRBJ2-1	TRBD2	once	CAINGLAGGNEQFF	TGCGCCATCAACGGGCTAGCGGGGGGCAATGAGCAGTTCTTC
TRBV9	TRBJ2-5	-	-	CASSVGLGAPQYF	TGTGCCAGCAGCGTAGGCTTGGGGGCCCCCCAGTACTTC
TRBV6-5	TRBJ2-1	TRBD1	-	CASSTGAGNEQFF	TGTGCCAGCAGTACAGGGGCGGGCAATGAGCAGTTCTTC
TRBV30	TRBJ1-1	TRBD1	-	CAWSTGGVWAFF	TGTGCCTGGAGTACAGGGGGGGTTTGGGCTTTCTTT
TRBV3-1/TRBV3-2	TRBJ2-7	-	-	CASSLRLGQSSYEQYF	TGTGCCAGCAGCCTACGTTTGGGACAAAGCTCCTACGAGCAGTACTTC
TRBV13	TRBJ2-7	-	-	CASSLGVTGVHEQYF	TGTGCCAGCAGCTTGGGGGTTACGGGAGTCCACGAGCAGTACTTC
TRBV5-6	TRBJ2-7	TRBD1	-	CASSGSGQAYEQYF	TGTGCCAGCAGCGGATCGGGACAGGCCTACGAGCAGTACTTC
TRBV7-2	TRBJ2-1	-	-	CASSLGTPTYNEQFF	TGTGCCAGCAGCCTCGGGACACCCACGTACAATGAGCAGTTCTTC
TRBV9	TRBJ1-1	-	-	CASSSRLGVTEAFF	TGTGCCAGCAGTTCTCGATTAGGGGTCACTGAAGCTTTCTTT
TRBV19	TRBJ2-7	-	-	CASSKRRDREASGSSNEQYF	TGTGCCAGTAGTAAGCGCCGGGACAGGGAGGCTAGCGGGAGCTCCAACGAGCAGTACTTC
TRBV19	TRBJ1-1	TRBD1	few	CASSIIGQGVFSNTEAFF	TGTGCCAGTAGTATAATTGGACAGGGGGTATTTTCGAACACTGAAGCTTTCTTT
TRBV5-5	TRBJ2-3	TRBD2	-	CASSLTSEGTDTQYF	TGTGCCAGCAGCCTGACTAGCGAGGGCACAGATACGCAGTATTTT
TRBV19	TRBJ2-2	-	-	CASTTGNTGELFF	TGTGCCAGTACCACAGGGAACACCGGGGAGCTGTTTTTT
TRBV28	TRBJ2-7	-	-	CASSLRGSTSYEQYF	TGTGCCAGCAGTCTTCGGGGTTCGACCTCCTACGAGCAGTACTTC
TRBV2	TRBJ1-2	-	-	CASRQQGTYGYTF	TGTGCCAGCCGACAACAGGGCACCTATGGCTACACCTTC
TRBV3-1/TRBV3-2	TRBJ1-2	-	-	CASSQDPGSRGYTF	TGTGCCAGCAGCCAAGATCCGGGGTCGCGGGGCTACACCTTC
TRBV6-5	TRBJ2-1	-	-	CASRRSGNEQFF	TGTGCCAGCAGGAGGTCCGGCAATGAGCAGTTCTTC
TRBV7-3	TRBJ2-3	TRBD2	-	CASSPFSGGSTDTQYF	TGTGCCAGCAGCCCCTTTAGCGGGGGGAGCACAGATACGCAGTATTTT
TRBV19	TRBJ2-5	TRBD2	-	CASSISGRGETQYF	TGTGCCAGTAGTATTAGCGGGAGAGGCGAGACCCAGTACTTC
TRBV7-6	TRBJ2-2	-	once	CASSFPPGTTNTGELFF	TGTGCCAGCAGTTTTCCCCCAGGGACAACGAACACCGGGGAGCTGTTTTTT
TRBV6-2/TRBV6-3	TRBJ2-5	-	-	CASSYSTSRSEETQYF	TGTGCCAGCAGTTACTCAACATCCCGTTCAGAAGAGACCCAGTACTTC
TRBV5-6	TRBJ1-5	TRBD1	-	CASSLSEGGIEQPQHF	TGTGCCAGCAGCTTGAGTGAAGGGGGCATAGAGCAGCCCCAGCATTTT
TRBV6-5	TRBJ2-7	TRBD1	-	CASSYMSDRGFEQYF	TGTGCCAGCAGTTACATGTCCGACAGGGGCTTCGAGCAGTACTTC
TRBV4-3	TRBJ2-5	-	-	CASSQGGNPQETQYF	TGCGCCAGCAGCCAAGGCGGCAACCCCCAAGAGACCCAGTACTTC
TRBV14	TRBJ1-2	-	-	CASSHETGTGYTF	TGTGCCAGCAGCCACGAAACAGGGACCGGCTACACCTTC
TRBV10-3	TRBJ2-1	-	-	CAIRDSSNNEQFF	TGTGCCATCAGGGACAGTTCAAATAATGAGCAGTTCTTC
TRBV7-3	TRBJ1-1	TRBD1	-	CASSPTGDTEAFF	TGTGCCAGCAGCCCTACAGGGGACACTGAAGCTTTCTTT
TRBV30	TRBJ1-2	-	few	CAWSPGLSGGYTF	TGTGCCTGGAGTCCCGGCCTTTCGGGTGGCTACACCTTC
TRBV27	TRBJ1-5	-	-	CASSPYKYSNQPQHF	TGTGCCAGCAGTCCTTACAAATATAGCAATCAGCCCCAGCATTTT
TRBV30	TRBJ1-2	-	-	CASTPGNGYTF	TGTGCCTCAACCCCCGGGAATGGCTACACCTTC
TRBV7-9	TRBJ1-2	TRBD1	-	CASSLAGTGSSGYTF	TGTGCCAGCAGCTTAGCCGGGACAGGGTCTAGTGGCTACACCTTC
TRBV30	TRBJ1-5	-	few	CAWSVGRDSLYSNQPQHF	TGTGCCTGGAGTGTAGGCAGGGATAGCCTTTATAGCAATCAGCCCCAGCATTTT
TRBV7-3	TRBJ2-2	-	-	CASSWELNTGELFF	TGTGCCAGCAGCTGGGAGCTTAACACCGGGGAGCTGTTTTTT
TRBV19	TRBJ1-2	-	-	CASSIETQPANYGYTF	TGTGCCAGTAGTATAGAAACACAGCCAGCTAACTATGGCTACACCTTC
TRBV6-5	TRBJ1-5	-	-	CASTAGVNQPQHF	TGTGCCAGCACGGCGGGGGTTAATCAGCCCCAGCATTTT
TRBV7-9	TRBJ2-5	-	once	CASSFLVGLRQETQYF	TGTGCCAGCAGCTTCTTGGTGGGACTCCGACAAGAGACCCAGTACTTC
TRBV7-2	TRBJ1-5	-	-	CASSLTGHNQPQHF	TGTGCCAGCAGCTTAACAGGGCACAATCAGCCCCAGCATTTT
TRBV10-1	TRBJ1-6	-	-	CASIWVRGNSPLHF	TGCGCCAGCATATGGGTGAGGGGGAATTCACCCCTCCACTTT
TRBV7-8	TRBJ2-3	TRBD2	-	CASSLSLAGLSWDTQYF	TGTGCCAGCAGCTTAAGCCTAGCGGGGTTATCTTGGGATACGCAGTATTTT
TRBV30	TRBJ1-1	TRBD1	-	CAWSGVTGVTAFF	TGTGCCTGGAGTGGGGTAACAGGGGTTACAGCTTTCTTT
TRBV11-2	TRBJ1-4	-	-	CASSSAAGPGDEKLFF	TGTGCCAGCAGCAGTGCGGCCGGACCAGGGGATGAAAAACTGTTTTTT
TRBV6-6	TRBJ2-1	TRBD2	-	CASSSPSGGSYNEQFF	TGTGCCAGCAGTTCCCCTAGCGGAGGTTCCTACAATGAGCAGTTCTTC
TRBV11-2	TRBJ2-1	-	-	CASSPSVASQYGEQFF	TGTGCCAGCAGCCCAAGTGTGGCTAGCCAGTACGGTGAGCAGTTCTTC
TRBV11-2	TRBJ1-6	TRBD1	-	CASSLAGTGNSPLHF	TGTGCCAGCAGCTTAGCCGGGACAGGGAATTCACCCCTCCACTTT
TRBV10-2	TRBJ1-1	-	-	CASSLSVENTEAFF	TGCGCCAGCAGTCTGTCGGTAGAGAACACTGAAGCTTTCTTT